This is a list of T cell receptor beta chains from one sample in a study of shared clonotypes between healthy human individuals. Assay used: immunoSEQ multiplex PCR; TCRdb lists only in-frame clones, some missing. The data show 300,000 to 350,000 clones, about 73% seen once. Material: memory CD4+ T cells sorted from blood. The receptors originated from a young man in good health. CDR3s include the opening cysteine and the closing phenylalanine or tryptophan. D genes are given only for firm matches.

v_call,d_call,j_call,cdr3_aa
TRBV7-7,-,TRBJ2-5,CASSLRHSGGTQYF
TRBV10-2,-,TRBJ2-7,CASRDFSSYEQYF
TRBV10-1,TRBD1,TRBJ1-2,CASSAGQGAFGGYTF
TRBV5-1,-,TRBJ1-2,CASSLGQGNYGYTF
TRBV27,TRBD1,TRBJ2-5,CASSLSEPGGQETQYF
TRBV5-6,TRBD2,TRBJ2-1,CASSRGLAINEQFF
TRBV7-9,TRBD1,TRBJ2-6,CASSSAGGWSGANVLTF
TRBV28,-,TRBJ1-2,CASSLWEQVATF
TRBV19,-,TRBJ1-2,CASSYGVRSYTF
TRBV29-1,-,TRBJ1-1,CSVAPGWGMNTEAFF
TRBV18,-,TRBJ2-6,CASSPMRALTGANVLTF
TRBV5-4,-,TRBJ2-7,CASSYTRDREQYF
TRBV25-1,TRBD1,TRBJ2-3,CASSDRDRLTDTQYF
TRBV10-2,TRBD1,TRBJ2-2,CASSRDRRTNTGELFF
TRBV18,-,TRBJ2-3,CASSPPQGRADTQYF
TRBV11-2,-,TRBJ2-1,CASRIRSGSYNEQFF
TRBV6-6,TRBD1,TRBJ1-1,CASRSYQGDAEAFF
TRBV7-8,TRBD2,TRBJ2-1,CASSLGLATYNEQFF
TRBV5-4,-,TRBJ2-7,CASSAGQKDEQYF
TRBV6-1,TRBD1,TRBJ2-7,CASRIRDRAYEQYF
TRBV6-6,-,TRBJ2-7,CASSRQGGSYEQYF
TRBV4-3,TRBD1,TRBJ2-1,CASSHSNRGSYNEQFF
TRBV6-6,TRBD1,TRBJ1-3,CASKSGTAIGNTIYF
TRBV2,-,TRBJ1-2,CASSEVGDYTF
TRBV6-1,-,TRBJ1-2,CASSEAIIGYGYTF
TRBV27,TRBD1,TRBJ2-5,CASSLRQGWETQYF
TRBV5-1,-,TRBJ2-7,CASSLGLASYEQYF
TRBV7-9,-,TRBJ2-5,CASSASRGAWETQYF
TRBV6-5,-,TRBJ1-2,CASRPDRPGGYTF
TRBV11-3,TRBD1,TRBJ2-2,CASSSRTGVNTGELFF
TRBV30,-,TRBJ2-2,CAWMTATGELFF
TRBV19,-,TRBJ2-1,CASSVGANEQFF
TRBV7-6,-,TRBJ1-1,CASSLFAPSGGGTEAFF
TRBV7-2,-,TRBJ1-4,CASSLMGSQANEKLFF
TRBV9,-,TRBJ1-2,CASTAALVNYGYTF